This T cell receptor (beta chain) was identified during a study of blood T cell repertoires in COVID-19. As for the study in general: From the United States, Italy and Spain came samples of acute and convalescent COVID-19. The analysed material was cDNA or gDNA that came from T cells, B-cell-depleted T cells, or PBMCs.

As handled by the study authors: How many nucleated cells were present was estimated from reference gene primer amplification. This table comes from immunoSEQ multiplex PCR, and its TCRdb copy is limited to in-frame clones, with some not included. V and J calls and clone size are given by that table; D and trimming were obtained from the DNA. In the table there are over 120,000 clones, roughly 87% of which are singletons. Germline CDR1 reads SGHRS; CDR2 reads YFSETQ. V shed 3 bases and J shed 2 bases, with 14 bases lying between them. CDR3 size: 15 residues. The specimen was peripheral blood. This TCR was recovered from a human donor in a cohort sampled during active COVID-19. The rearrangement uses TRBV5-1 and TRBJ2-5, with a tentative D call TRBD2 (7 bases). CDR3 protein: CASSYGGGEQETQYF. The CDR3 DNA is TGCGCCAGCAGCTATGGGGGGGGCGAACAAGAGACCCAGTACTTC.